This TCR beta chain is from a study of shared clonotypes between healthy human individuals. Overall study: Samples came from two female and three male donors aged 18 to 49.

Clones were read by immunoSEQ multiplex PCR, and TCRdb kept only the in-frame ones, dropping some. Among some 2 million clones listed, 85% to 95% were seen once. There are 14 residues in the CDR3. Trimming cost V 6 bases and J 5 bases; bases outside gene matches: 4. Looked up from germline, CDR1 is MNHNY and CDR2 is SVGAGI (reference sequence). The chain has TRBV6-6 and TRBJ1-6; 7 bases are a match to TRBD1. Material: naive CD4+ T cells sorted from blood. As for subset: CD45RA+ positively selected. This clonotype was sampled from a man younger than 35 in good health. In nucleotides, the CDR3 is TGTGCCAGCAGCCAGGGGACAGATAATTCACCCCTCCACTTT. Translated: CASSQGTDNSPLHF.